This entry describes one T cell receptor beta chain. This specimen includes other DNA sequences encoding the same CDR3. The record originates from a study of blood T cell repertoires in COVID-19. Study context: Acute-phase and convalescent COVID-19 samples originated in the United States, Italy and Spain. From T cells, B-cell-depleted T cells, or PBMCs came the material, which was cDNA or gDNA.

Seattle cases were enrolled at active infection and followed longitudinally. Under the authors' procedure: Estimation of nucleated cell counts relied on the amplification of reference gene primers. Data came from immunoSEQ multiplex PCR; TCRdb stores just in-frame clones and leaves some out. V, J and clone size are taken as reported in that table, and D and trimming were inferred from the DNA itself. The top ten clones hold under 11% of a sample with around 360,000 clones, about 87% of them seen once. Germline V lookup: CDR1 MNHEY, CDR2 SMNVEV (reference sequence). Trimming took 5 bases from V and 5 from J, leaving 9 bases between them. The CDR3 covers 13 residues.

The chain has TRBV27 and TRBJ2-2; D is uncertain. The clonotype was recovered from a woman aged 25 to 39 with COVID-19, enrolled during active disease. Sequenced input: peripheral blood. The CDR3 sequence is CASSPGNTGELFF. CDR3 sequence (DNA): TGTGCCAGCAGTCCAGGAAATACCGGGGAGCTGTTTTTT.